This TCR beta chain originates from a study of T cells in Graves' hyperthyroidism and ophthalmopathy. CDR3 size: 15 residues. Germline V gene sequence: CDR1 DFQATT, CDR2 SNEGSKA (reference sequence). The V end lost 6 bases, the J end lost 7 bases, and 25 bases lay between the germline ends. General study findings and limits: A model built on 13 V-J features separated ophthalmopathy from stable hyperthyroidism.

Investigators excluded patients with uncontrolled infection, other autoimmune disease, pregnancy or lactation. Each diagnosis was grounded in clinical symptoms, serum thyroxine and TRAb, thyroid ultrasound, and orbital computed tomography. RNA transcripts gave rise to amplified TCR beta CDR3 regions. TCR CDR3 underwent first-round RT-PCR with the HTBI primer set. TCRdb processed the multiplex PCR reads anew with MiXCR; each CDR3 protein has one entry. The table shows about 560,000 distinct CDR3 sequences, with 16% occurring only once. This clonotype was detected ten times or more. Its antigen is still unknown.

Sequenced sample: blood. The sequence derives from a woman between 18 and 30 years old with Graves' hyperthyroidism. The rearrangement uses TRBV20-1 and TRBJ2-7, with D perhaps matching TRBD1 (5 bases). Here the CDR3 reads CSAAKVATRVHEQYF. The CDR3 region has the DNA TGCAGTGCCGCGAAGGTGGCTACCAGGGTCCATGAGCAGTACTTC.